These T cell receptor beta chains were read from a single sample in a study of cytomegalovirus exposure and HLA in healthy donors. Assay used: immunoSEQ multiplex PCR; TCRdb lists only in-frame clones, some missing. The sample carries 150,000 to 200,000 clones, about four fifths recorded once. The sample taken for sequencing was PBMCs. The receptors stem from a young man in good health and CMV-seronegative. Each CDR3 is given without its conserved first and last residue. Fields, in order: V gene, J gene, CDR3 protein.

V gene: TRBV7-9
J gene: TRBJ2-5
CDR3 protein: ASSLIGETQY

V gene: TRBV2
J gene: TRBJ1-2
CDR3 protein: ASSEDGANYGYT

V gene: TRBV6-6
J gene: TRBJ2-2
CDR3 protein: ASSPRNRGPGELF

V gene: TRBV5-4
J gene: TRBJ2-5
CDR3 protein: ASSGVEETQY

V gene: TRBV29-1
J gene: TRBJ1-2
CDR3 protein: SARENLNYGYT

V gene: TRBV5-1
J gene: TRBJ2-7
CDR3 protein: ASSPRGGDPSYEQY

V gene: TRBV7-9
J gene: TRBJ1-5
CDR3 protein: ASSPFLAPRNQPQH

V gene: TRBV27
J gene: TRBJ2-7
CDR3 protein: ASSLTEAGIYEQY

V gene: TRBV5-4
J gene: TRBJ1-1
CDR3 protein: ASSSTGGIVF

V gene: TRBV5-5
J gene: TRBJ2-5
CDR3 protein: ASSSAAGTSGEETQY

V gene: TRBV4-3
J gene: TRBJ2-6
CDR3 protein: ASSQVSGTGASSGANVLT